These 10 T cell receptor beta chains came from one sample sequenced in a study of neurological immune-mediated disorders. TCRdb itself ran the 5' RACE reads through MiXCR, one entry per CDR3 protein. The sample carries around 60,000 distinct CDR3 sequences, 3% to 4% recorded once. What was sequenced was PBMCs. These receptors all stem from a woman aged 55-75 years with multiple sclerosis.

This clonotype showed up many times. The rearrangement joins TRBV20-1 to TRBJ2-7; the match to TRBD1 covers 11 bases. CDR1 and CDR2 (germline): DFQATT, SNEGSKA (reference sequence). J was trimmed by 7 bases and V by 1 base; bases with no gene match: 6. The CDR3 is 14 residues long. CDR3 protein: CSARGGQGAGEQYF. CDR3 bases: TGCAGTGCTAGAGGTGGACAGGGGGCAGGGGAGCAGTACTTC.

This clonotype has at least ten counts. The chain carries TRBV10-3 and TRBJ2-1; TRBD2 matches at 8 bases. V gave up 0 bases and J gave up 4 bases; unmatched junction bases: 8. CDR3 length: 17 amino acids. From germline, CDR1 is ENHRY and CDR2 SYGVKD. The CDR3 nucleotides read TGTGCCATCAGTGAGTCGATGGCGGGGGGAAGATACAATGAGCAGTTCTTC. Translating it yields CAISESMAGGRYNEQFF.

In its sample, this clonotype is large. The gene calls are TRBV20-1 and TRBJ2-3; TRBD2 matches at 8 bases. The CDR3 has 15 residues. Germline CDR1 and CDR2: DFQATT and SNEGSKA (reference sequence). Germline trimming cut 7 bases from V and 2 bases from J; bases unmatched to any gene: 11. The chain's CDR3 is CSVFRGGRHTDTQYF. The CDR3 DNA sequence: TGCAGTGTTTTTCGCGGGGGGCGACACACAGATACGCAGTATTTT.

Ten or more counts support this clonotype. The rearrangement links TRBV3-1 to TRBJ2-2; 7 nucleotides line up with TRBD1. Unmatched junction bases numbered 6, after V lost 6 bases and J lost 8 bases. This CDR3 comprises 13 residues. In germline, CDR1 is LGHDT, CDR2 YNNKEL (reference sequence). CDR3 residues: CASRLTGAGELFF. The CDR3 nucleotides read TGTGCCAGCAGACTCACAGGGGCTGGGGAGCTGTTTTTT. The complete variable domain, with remaining parts taken from reference TRBV3-1 and TRBJ2-2, reads DTAVSQTPKYLVTQMGNDKSIKCEQNLGHDTMYWYKQDSKKFLKIMFSYNNKELIINETVPNRFSPKSPDKAHLNLHINSLELGDSAVYFCASRLTGAGELFFGEGSRLTVL.

In this sample, this clonotype turned up many times. The chain employs TRBV6-5 and TRBJ2-1; 10 positions match TRBD2. The CDR3 contains 17 residues. Germline trimming cut 0 bases from V and 2 bases from J; bases unmatched to any gene: 4. Germline-derived CDR1 and CDR2 are MNHEY and SVGAGI. In DNA, the CDR3 is TGTGCCAGCAGTTACTCGAGACTAGCGGGCGCCTACAATGAGCAGTTCTTC. Translating gives CASSYSRLAGAYNEQFF.

The table lists this clonotype with many counts. This sequence joins TRBV6-1 and TRBJ1-5; perhaps TRBD1 as D (5 bases). There are 11 residues in the CDR3. Germline lookup yields CDR1 MNHNS and CDR2 SASEGT. Trimming left V 4 bases short and J 7 bases short, with 5 bases between. CDR3 loop: CASSGDQPQHF. The CDR3 coding sequence is TGTGCCAGCAGTGGGGACCAGCCCCAGCATTTT.

The CDR3 DNA reads TGCGCCAGCAGCACGCAGGGGTTGGCTTTCTTT. This sequence encodes CASSTQGLAFF. The J gene is TRBJ1-1, the V gene TRBV5-1; tentatively, D is TRBD1 (6 bases). The V gene's germline CDR1 is SGHRS and CDR2 YFSETQ. V dropped 4 bases and J dropped 11 bases, with 12 bases sitting between them. This CDR3 contains 11 residues.

At least ten counts were recorded for this clonotype. This chain connects TRBV12-3 or TRBV12-4 to TRBJ2-3; D is possibly TRBD1 or TRBD2 (6 bases each). CDR3 length equals 13 residues. Trimming stripped 8 bases from V and 2 bases from J, with 11 bases between. The CDR3 nucleotides read TGTGCCAGCGACGGGGGCCCCACAGATACGCAGTATTTT. This translates into CASDGGPTDTQYF.

The chain uses TRBV19 and TRBJ2-5; maybe TRBD1 (5 bases). With 8 bases removed from V and 4 bases from J, the gap between germline ends came to 11 bases. The CDR3 totals 12 residues. Germline CDR1 and CDR2: LNHDA and SQIVND (reference sequence). The CDR3 DNA is TGTGCCAGTCGACAGTCGGGAGAGACCCAGTACTTC. It yields the protein CASRQSGETQYF.

This clonotype was counted ten times or more. The chain combines TRBV4-1 with TRBJ2-1; 11 bases map to TRBD2. Germline-derived CDR1 and CDR2 are MGHRA and YSYEKL. Unmatched junction bases numbered 7, after V lost 2 bases and J lost 7 bases. CDR3 length equals 16 residues. CDR3: CASSQTGTSGWNEQFF. The CDR3 bases are TGCGCCAGCAGCCAAACCGGGACTAGCGGCTGGAATGAGCAGTTCTTC.